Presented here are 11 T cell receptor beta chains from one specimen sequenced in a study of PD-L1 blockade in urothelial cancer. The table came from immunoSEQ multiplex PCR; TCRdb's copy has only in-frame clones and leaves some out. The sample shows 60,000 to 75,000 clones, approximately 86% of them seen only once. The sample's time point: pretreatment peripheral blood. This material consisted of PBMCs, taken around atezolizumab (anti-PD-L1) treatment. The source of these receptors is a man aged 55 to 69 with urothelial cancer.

The CDR3 region has the DNA TGTGCCAGCAGCCCGGGTAGGATTACGAATGAGCAGTTCTTC. This translates into CASSPGRITNEQFF. The genes are TRBV7-9 and TRBJ2-1; no definite D call. Trimming took off 5 bases at V and 7 bases at J, with 15 bases between the two ends. This CDR3 has 14 residues. Germline-derived CDR1 and CDR2 are SEHNR and FQNEAQ (reference sequence). The full variable domain, rest sourced from reference TRBV7-9 and TRBJ2-1, is DTGVSQNPRHKITKRGQNVTFRCDPISEHNRLYWYRQTLGQGPEFLTYFQNEAQLEKSRLLSDRFSAERPKGSFSTLEIQRTEQGDSAMYLCASSPGRITNEQFFGPGTRLTVL.

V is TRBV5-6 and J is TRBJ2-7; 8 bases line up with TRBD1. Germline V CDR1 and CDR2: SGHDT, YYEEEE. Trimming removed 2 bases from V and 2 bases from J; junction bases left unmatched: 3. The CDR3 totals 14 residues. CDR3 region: CASSFLDRAYEQYF. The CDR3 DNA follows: TGTGCCAGCAGCTTCTTGGACAGGGCCTACGAGCAGTACTTC.

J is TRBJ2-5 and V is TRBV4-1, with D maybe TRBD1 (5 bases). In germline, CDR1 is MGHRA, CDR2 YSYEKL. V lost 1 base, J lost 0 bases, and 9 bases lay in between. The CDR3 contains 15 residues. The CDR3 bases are TGCGCCAGCAGCCAAGGTCCGACAGACCAAGAGACCCAGTACTTC. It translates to CASSQGPTDQETQYF.

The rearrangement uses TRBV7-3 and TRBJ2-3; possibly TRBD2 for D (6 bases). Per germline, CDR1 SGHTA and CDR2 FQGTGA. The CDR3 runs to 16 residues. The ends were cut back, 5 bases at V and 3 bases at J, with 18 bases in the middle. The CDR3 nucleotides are TGTGCCAGCAGCACCTCGGGACCTGGGGGGACAGATACGCAGTATTTT. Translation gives CASSTSGPGGTDTQYF.

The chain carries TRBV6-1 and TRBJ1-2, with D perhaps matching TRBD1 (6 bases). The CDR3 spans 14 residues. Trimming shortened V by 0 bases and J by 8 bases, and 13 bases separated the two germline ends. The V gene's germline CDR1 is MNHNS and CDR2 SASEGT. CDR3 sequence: CASSEALARGGYTF. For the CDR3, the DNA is TGTGCCAGCAGTGAAGCCTTGGCTAGGGGGGGCTACACCTTC.

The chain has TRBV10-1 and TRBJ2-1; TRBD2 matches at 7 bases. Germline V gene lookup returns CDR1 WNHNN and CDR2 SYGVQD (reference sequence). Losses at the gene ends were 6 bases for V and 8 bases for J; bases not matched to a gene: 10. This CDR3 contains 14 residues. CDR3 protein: CASSERGVYDEQFF. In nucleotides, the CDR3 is TGCGCCAGCAGCGAACGGGGGGTATACGATGAGCAGTTCTTC.

This CDR3 reads CASSESRRGGRNEQFF. The CDR3 DNA sequence: TGCGCCAGCAGTGAGTCTCGACGGGGGGGCCGGAATGAGCAGTTCTTC. The V call is TRBV10-1, the J call TRBJ2-1; 8 nucleotides line up with TRBD2. Germline V gene lookup returns CDR1 WNHNN and CDR2 SYGVQD (reference sequence). This CDR3 contains 16 residues. The V gene end was trimmed by 0 bases and the J gene end by 7 bases; junction bases not matched to a gene: 8.

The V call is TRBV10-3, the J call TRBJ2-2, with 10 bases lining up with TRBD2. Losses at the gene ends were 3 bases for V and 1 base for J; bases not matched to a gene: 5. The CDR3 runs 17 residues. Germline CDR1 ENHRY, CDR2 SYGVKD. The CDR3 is CAISDPRTSGNTGELFF. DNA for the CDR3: TGTGCCATCAGTGACCCAAGGACTAGCGGGAACACCGGGGAGCTGTTTTTT.

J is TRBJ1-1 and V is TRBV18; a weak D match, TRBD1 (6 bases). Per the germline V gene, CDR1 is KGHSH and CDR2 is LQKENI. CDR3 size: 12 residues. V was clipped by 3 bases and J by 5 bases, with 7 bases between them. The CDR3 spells CASSPGATEAFF. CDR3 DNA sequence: TGTGCCAGCTCACCGGGGGCGACTGAAGCTTTCTTT.

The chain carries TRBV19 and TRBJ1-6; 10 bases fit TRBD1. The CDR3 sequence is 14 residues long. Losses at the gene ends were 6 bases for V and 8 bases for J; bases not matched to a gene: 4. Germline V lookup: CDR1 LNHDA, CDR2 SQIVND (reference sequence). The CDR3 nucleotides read TGTGCCAGTAGATTAGGGACAGGGGATTCACCCCTCCACTTT. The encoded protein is CASRLGTGDSPLHF.

The CDR3 nucleotides read TGTGCCAGCAGCCCGTTAGGACAGGAGCGCCAGGGAGAGCAGTACTTC. Amino acids: CASSPLGQERQGEQYF. This sequence joins TRBV5-6 and TRBJ2-7; 7 bases align to TRBD1. This CDR3 has 16 residues. Trimming removed 4 bases from V and 7 bases from J; junction bases left unmatched: 17. The germline gives CDR1 SGHDT, CDR2 YYEEEE.